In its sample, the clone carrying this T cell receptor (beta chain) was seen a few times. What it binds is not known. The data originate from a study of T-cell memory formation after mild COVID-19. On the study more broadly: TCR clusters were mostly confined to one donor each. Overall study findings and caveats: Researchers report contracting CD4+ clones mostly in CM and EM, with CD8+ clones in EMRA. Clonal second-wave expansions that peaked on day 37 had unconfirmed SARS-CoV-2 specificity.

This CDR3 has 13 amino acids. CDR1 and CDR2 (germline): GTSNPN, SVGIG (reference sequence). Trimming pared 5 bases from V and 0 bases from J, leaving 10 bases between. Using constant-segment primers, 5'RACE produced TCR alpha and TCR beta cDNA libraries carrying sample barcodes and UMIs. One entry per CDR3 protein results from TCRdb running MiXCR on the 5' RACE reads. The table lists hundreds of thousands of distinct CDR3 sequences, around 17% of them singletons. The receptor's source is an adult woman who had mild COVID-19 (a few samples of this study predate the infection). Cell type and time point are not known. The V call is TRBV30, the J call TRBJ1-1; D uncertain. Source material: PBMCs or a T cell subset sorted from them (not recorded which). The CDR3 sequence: CAWSAQMNTEAFF. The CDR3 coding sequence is TGTGCCTGGTCGGCTCAGATGAACACTGAAGCTTTCTTT.